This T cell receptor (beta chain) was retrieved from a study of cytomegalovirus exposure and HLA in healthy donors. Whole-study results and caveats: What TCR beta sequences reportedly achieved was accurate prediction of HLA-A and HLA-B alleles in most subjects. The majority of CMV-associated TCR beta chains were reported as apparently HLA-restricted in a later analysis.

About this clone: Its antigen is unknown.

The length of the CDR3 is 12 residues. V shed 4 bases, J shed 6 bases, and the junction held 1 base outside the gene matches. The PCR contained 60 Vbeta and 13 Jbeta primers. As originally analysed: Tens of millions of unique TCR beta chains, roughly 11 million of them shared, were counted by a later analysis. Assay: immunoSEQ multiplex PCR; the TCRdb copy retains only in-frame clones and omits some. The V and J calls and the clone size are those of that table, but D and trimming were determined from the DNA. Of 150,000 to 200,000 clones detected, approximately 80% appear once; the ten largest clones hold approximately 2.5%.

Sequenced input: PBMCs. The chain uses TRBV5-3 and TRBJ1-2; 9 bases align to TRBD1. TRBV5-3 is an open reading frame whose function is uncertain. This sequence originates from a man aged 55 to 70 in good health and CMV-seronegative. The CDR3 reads CARSGQGNGYTF. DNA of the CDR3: TGTGCCAGAAGCGGACAGGGGAATGGCTACACCTTC.